This T cell receptor beta chain appears in the sequencing data of a study of blood T cell repertoires in COVID-19. Profiling relied on immunoSEQ multiplex PCR, and the TCRdb table lists in-frame clones only, not all of them. The sample lists under 300,000 clones, about nine tenths occurring once. The sequenced material came from PBMCs or T cells enriched from blood (not recorded which). This clonotype originated in a human donor in a cohort exposed to, infected with or recovered from COVID-19 (not recorded which). The donor label of this sample is uncertain.

The CDR3 here is CASREMGQVYNEQFF. In DNA, the CDR3 is TGTGCCAGCAGGGAAATGGGACAGGTCTACAATGAGCAGTTCTTC. The V gene is TRBV2, the J gene TRBJ2-1; TRBD1 matches at 8 bases. CDR3 size: 15 residues. CDR1 and CDR2 from the germline V gene are SNHLY and FYNNEI. Trimming took 6 bases from V and 3 from J; bases not matched to a gene: 7.